This note documents a single T cell receptor (beta chain) sequence. No antigen is known for it. This entry is derived from a study of identical twins. Study-level points and caveats: Surplus twin overlap in beta out-of-frame sequences was less pronounced. Potential partial confounding of zero-insertion analyses by invariant MAIT and iNKT cells was noted. Insertions were reduced in abundant cord blood beta clonotypes but not in memory repertoires.

This CDR3 has 15 residues. Germline V CDR1 and CDR2: KGHDR, SFDVKD. Trimming cost V 3 bases and J 5 bases; bases outside gene matches: 6. MiXCR, applied by TCRdb to the 5' RACE reads, yields one record per CDR3 protein. Among 400,000 to 500,000 distinct CDR3 sequences listed, 14% were seen once. These same records also appear under a second study, on yellow fever vaccine responses in identical twins.

The sequencing input was CD4+ T cells sorted from blood. The TCR comes from a woman aged 18-29 years in good health. The rearrangement joins TRBV24-1 to TRBJ2-4, with TRBD1 matching over 7 bases. Here the CDR3 DNA reads TGTGCCACCAGTGATGCCCGGGACAGACAAAACATTCAGTACTTC. Protein: CATSDARDRQNIQYF.